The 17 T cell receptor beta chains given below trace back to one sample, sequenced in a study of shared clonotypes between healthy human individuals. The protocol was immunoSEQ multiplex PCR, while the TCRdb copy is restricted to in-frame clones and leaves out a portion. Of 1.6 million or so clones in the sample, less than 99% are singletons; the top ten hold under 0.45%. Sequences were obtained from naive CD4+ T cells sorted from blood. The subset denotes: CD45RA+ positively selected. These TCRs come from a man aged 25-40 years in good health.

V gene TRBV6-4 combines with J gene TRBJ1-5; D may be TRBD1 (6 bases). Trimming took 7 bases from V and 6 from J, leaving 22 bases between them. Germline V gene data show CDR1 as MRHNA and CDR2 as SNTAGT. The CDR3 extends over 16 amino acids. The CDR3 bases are TGTGCCAGCAACCGGGACACCCCTTCGGTAGGTCAGCCCCAGCATTTT. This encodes CASNRDTPSVGQPQHF.

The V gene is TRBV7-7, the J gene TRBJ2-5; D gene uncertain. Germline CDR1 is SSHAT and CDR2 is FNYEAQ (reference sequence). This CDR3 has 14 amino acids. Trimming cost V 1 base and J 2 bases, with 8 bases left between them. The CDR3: CASSLGPSQETQYF. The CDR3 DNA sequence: TGTGCCAGCAGCTTAGGCCCCTCTCAAGAGACCCAGTACTTC. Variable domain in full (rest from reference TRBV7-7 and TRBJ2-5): GAGVSQSPRYKVTKRGQDVTLRCDPISSHATLYWYQQALGQGPEFLTYFNYEAQPDKSGLPSDRFSAERPEGSISTLTIQRTEQRDSAMYRCASSLGPSQETQYFGPGTRLLVL.

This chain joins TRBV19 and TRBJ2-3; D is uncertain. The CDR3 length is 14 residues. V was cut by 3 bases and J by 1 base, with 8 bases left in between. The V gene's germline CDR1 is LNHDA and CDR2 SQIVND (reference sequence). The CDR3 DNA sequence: TGTGCCAGTAGTATTTCCACAGGCACAGATACGCAGTATTTT. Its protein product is CASSISTGTDTQYF.

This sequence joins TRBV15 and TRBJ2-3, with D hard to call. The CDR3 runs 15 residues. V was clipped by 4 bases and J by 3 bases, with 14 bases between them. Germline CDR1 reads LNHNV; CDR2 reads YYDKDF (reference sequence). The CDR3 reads CATSKSPVMTDTQYF. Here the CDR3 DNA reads TGTGCCACCAGCAAGAGCCCGGTGATGACAGATACGCAGTATTTT.

In DNA, the CDR3 is TGCGCCAGCAGCCCCGGGACTAGCGGGATTGGCTACAATGAGCAGTTCTTC. The encoded protein is CASSPGTSGIGYNEQFF. The chain has TRBV4-3 and TRBJ2-1, with TRBD2 matching 13 bases. The CDR3 loop spans 17 amino acids. Germline V gene sequence: CDR1 LGHNA, CDR2 YSLEER. V dropped 4 bases and J dropped 3; count of bases not matched to a gene: 6.

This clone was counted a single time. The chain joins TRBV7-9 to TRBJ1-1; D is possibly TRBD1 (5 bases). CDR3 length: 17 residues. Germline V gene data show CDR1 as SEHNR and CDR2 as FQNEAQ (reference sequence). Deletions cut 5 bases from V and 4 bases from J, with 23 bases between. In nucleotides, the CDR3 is TGTGCCAGCAGCGTTAAGGAGGGTAGTGGGGGGAGCACTGAAGCTTTCTTT. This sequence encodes CASSVKEGSGGSTEAFF.

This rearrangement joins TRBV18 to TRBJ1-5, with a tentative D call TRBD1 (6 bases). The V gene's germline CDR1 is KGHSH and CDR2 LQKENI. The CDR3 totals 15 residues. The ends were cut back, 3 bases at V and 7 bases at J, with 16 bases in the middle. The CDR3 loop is CASSPGTEGGQPQHF. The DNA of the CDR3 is TGTGCCAGCTCACCCGGGACCGAAGGGGGGCAGCCCCAGCATTTT.

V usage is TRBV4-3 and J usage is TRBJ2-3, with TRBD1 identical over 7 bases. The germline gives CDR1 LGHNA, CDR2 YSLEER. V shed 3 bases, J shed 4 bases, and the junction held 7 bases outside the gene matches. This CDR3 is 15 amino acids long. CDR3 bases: TGCGCCAGCAGCCACAGACAGGGTTTAGCAGATACGCAGTATTTT. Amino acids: CASSHRQGLADTQYF.

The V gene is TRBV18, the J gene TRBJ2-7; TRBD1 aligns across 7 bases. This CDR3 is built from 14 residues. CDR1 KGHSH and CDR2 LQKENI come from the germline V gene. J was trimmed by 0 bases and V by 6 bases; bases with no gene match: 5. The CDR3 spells CASSWGQPSYEQYF. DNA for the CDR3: TGTGCCAGCTCCTGGGGACAGCCCTCCTACGAGCAGTACTTC.

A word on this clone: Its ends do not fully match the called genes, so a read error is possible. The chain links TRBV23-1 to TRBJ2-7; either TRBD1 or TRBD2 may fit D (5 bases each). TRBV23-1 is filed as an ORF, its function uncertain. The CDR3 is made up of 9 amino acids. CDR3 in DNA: TGCGCCAGCGTCGGGACCTCAGACTTC. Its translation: CASVGTSDF.

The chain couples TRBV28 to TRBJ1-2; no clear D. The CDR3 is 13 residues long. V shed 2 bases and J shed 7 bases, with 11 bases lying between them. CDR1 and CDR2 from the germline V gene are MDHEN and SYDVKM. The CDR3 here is CASSLGRDLGYTF. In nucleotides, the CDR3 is TGTGCCAGCAGTTTAGGCCGAGATCTTGGCTACACCTTC.

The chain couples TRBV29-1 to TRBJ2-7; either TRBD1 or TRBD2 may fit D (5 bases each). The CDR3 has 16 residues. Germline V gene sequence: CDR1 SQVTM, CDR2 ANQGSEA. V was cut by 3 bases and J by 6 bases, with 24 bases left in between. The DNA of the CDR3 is TGCAGCGTTGAGTTAACGAATCACAGGACCCGGGGCGAGCAGTACTTC. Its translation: CSVELTNHRTRGEQYF.

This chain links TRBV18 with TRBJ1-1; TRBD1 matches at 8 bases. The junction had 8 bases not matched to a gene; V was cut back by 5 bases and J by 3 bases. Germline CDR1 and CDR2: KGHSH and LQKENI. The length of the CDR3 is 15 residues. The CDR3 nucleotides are TGTGCCAGCTCATCCGACAGGGGTCTAGACACTGAAGCTTTCTTT. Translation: CASSSDRGLDTEAFF.

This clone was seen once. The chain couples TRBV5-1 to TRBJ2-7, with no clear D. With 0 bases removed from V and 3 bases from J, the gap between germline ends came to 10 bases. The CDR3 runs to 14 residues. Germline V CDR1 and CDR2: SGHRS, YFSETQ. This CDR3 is CASSLAARFYEQYF. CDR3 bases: TGCGCCAGCAGCTTGGCGGCCCGATTCTACGAGCAGTACTTC.

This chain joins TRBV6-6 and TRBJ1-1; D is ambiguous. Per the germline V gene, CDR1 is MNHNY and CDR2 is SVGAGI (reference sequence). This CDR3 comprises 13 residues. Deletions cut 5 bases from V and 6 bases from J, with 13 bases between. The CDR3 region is CASSATAVAEAFF. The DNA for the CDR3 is TGTGCCAGCAGTGCCACCGCGGTCGCTGAAGCTTTCTTT.

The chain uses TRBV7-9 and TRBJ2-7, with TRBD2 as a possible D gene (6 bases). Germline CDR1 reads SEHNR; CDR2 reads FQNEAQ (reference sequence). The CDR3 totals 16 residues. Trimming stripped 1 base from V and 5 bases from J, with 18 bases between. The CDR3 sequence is CASSLEEGRLLNEQYF. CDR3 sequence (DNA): TGTGCCAGCAGCTTAGAAGAGGGGAGGCTCCTCAACGAGCAGTACTTC. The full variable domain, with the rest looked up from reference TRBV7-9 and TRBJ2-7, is DTGVSQNPRHKITKRGQNVTFRCDPISEHNRLYWYRQTLGQGPEFLTYFQNEAQLEKSRLLSDRFSAERPKGSFSTLEIQRTEQGDSAMYLCASSLEEGRLLNEQYFGPGTRLTVT.

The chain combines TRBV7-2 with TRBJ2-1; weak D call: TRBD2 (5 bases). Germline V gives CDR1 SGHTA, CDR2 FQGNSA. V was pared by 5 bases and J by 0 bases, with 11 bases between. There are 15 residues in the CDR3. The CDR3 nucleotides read TGTGCCAGCAGCCCCGAAGCGGACTCCTACAATGAGCAGTTCTTC. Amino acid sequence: CASSPEADSYNEQFF.